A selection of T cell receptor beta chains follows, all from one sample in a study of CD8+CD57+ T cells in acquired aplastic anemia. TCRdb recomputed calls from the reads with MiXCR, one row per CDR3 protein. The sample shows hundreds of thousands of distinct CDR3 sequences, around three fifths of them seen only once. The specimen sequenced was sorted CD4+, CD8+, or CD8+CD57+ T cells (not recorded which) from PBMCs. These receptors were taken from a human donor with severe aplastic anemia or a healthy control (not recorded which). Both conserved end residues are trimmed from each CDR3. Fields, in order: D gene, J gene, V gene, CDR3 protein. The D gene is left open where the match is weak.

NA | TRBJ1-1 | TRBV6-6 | ASGIQGPSTEAF
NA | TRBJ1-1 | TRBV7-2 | ASSFHLTEAF
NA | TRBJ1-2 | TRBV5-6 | ASSLMTAGYT
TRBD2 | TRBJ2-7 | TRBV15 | TTQGGGGPYEQY
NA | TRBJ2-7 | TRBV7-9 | ASSFPMTGASYEQY
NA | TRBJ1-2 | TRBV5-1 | ASSWGNRRCLSYGYT
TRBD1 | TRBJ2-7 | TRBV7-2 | ASSFSQTGAEQY
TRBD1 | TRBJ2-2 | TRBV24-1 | ATRGQGDTGELF
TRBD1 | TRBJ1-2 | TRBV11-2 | ASSFTWESGGDYGYT
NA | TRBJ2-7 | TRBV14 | ASSQELRSEQY
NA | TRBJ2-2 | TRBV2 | ASKVEASGTGELF
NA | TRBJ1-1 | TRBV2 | ASLPSGIMNTEAF
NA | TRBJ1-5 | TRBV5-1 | ASNLATQH
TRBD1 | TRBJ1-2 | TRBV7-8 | ASSPQPGGYYGYT
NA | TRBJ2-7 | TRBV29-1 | SVRNGRTSTYEQY
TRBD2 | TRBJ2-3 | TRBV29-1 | SVPSGGRPTQY
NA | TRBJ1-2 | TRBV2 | ASRKTGTLIYGYT
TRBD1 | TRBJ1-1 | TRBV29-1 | SVGTGNTEAF
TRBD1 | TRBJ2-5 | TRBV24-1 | ATSDTVDRGPTGAQY
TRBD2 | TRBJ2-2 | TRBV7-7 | ARMSSGVDGELF
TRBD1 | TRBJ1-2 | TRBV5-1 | ASSVTGSNYGYT
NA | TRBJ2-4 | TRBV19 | ASSMGRGHFDKNIRY
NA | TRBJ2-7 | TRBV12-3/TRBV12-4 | ASSFGTEAYEQY
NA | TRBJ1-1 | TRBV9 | ASSAINTEAF
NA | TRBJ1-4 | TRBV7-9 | ASSLKLF
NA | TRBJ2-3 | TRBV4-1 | ASSQDNLGSGSTDTQY
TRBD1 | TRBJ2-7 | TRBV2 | ASRGDRGPYEQY
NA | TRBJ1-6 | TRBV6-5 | ASKRGIANSPLH
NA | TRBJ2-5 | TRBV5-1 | ASSFDIQETQY
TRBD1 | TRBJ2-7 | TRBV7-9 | ASSFKGALDEQY
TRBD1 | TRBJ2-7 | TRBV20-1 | SAYIPGQGERGEQY
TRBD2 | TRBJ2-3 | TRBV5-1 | ASSPASGGGADTQY
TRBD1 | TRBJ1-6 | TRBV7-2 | ASSSQG
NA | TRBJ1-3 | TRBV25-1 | ASSDGPNSGNTIY
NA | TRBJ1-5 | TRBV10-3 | AIWGLLFNQPQH
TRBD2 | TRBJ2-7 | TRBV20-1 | SADLSGGANEQY
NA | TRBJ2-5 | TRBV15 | ATSRDARIQETQY
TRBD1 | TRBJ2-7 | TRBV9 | ASSALPGQVPYEQY
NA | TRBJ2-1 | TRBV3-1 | ASSQDPGGEQF
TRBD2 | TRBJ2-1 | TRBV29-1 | SARTSGSPGDEQF
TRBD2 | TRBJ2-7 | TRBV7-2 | ASSPLPLAGTPG
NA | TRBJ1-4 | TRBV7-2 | ASSLAGLAGEKLF
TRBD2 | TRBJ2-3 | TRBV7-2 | ASSLSGGTSGGKSTDTQY